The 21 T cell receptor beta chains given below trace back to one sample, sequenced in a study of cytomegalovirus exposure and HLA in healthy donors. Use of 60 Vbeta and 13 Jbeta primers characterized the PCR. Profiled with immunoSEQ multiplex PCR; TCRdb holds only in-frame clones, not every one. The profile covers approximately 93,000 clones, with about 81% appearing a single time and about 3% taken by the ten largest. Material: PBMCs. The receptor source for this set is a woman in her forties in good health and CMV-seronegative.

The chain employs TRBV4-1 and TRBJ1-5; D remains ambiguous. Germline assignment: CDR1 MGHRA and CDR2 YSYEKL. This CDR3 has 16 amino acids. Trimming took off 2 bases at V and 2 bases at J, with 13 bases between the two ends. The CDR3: CASSQNYEGGNQPQHF. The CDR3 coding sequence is TGCGCCAGCAGCCAAAACTATGAAGGCGGCAATCAGCCCCAGCATTTT.

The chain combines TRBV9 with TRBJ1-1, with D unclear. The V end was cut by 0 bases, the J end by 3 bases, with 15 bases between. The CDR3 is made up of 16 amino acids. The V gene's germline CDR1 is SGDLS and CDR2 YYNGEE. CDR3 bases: TGTGCCAGCAGCGTAGGGGAGACTCTGGGGTACACTGAAGCTTTCTTT. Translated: CASSVGETLGYTEAFF.

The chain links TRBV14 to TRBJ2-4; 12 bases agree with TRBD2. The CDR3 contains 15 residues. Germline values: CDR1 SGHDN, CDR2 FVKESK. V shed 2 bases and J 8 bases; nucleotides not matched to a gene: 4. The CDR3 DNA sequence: TGTGCCAGCAGCCAAAGGACTAGCGGGACGCACATTCAGTACTTC. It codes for CASSQRTSGTHIQYF.

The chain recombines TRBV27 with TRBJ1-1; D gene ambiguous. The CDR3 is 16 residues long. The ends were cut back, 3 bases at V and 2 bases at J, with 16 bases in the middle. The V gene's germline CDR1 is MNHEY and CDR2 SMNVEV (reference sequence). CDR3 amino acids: CASSFRRSPANTEAFF. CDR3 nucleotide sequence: TGTGCCAGCAGTTTTCGGAGAAGCCCAGCCAACACTGAAGCTTTCTTT.

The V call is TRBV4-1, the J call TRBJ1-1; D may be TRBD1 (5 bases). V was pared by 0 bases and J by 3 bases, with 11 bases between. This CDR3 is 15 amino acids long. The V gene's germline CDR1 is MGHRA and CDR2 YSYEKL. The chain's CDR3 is CASSQEGGRDTEAFF. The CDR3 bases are TGCGCCAGCAGCCAAGAGGGGGGTAGGGACACTGAAGCTTTCTTT.

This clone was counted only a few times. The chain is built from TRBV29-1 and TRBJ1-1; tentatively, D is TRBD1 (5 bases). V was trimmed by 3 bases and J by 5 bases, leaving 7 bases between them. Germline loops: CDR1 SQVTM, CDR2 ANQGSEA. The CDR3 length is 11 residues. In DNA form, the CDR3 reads TGCAGCGTTGACAGGGCGACTGAAGCTTTCTTT. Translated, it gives CSVDRATEAFF.

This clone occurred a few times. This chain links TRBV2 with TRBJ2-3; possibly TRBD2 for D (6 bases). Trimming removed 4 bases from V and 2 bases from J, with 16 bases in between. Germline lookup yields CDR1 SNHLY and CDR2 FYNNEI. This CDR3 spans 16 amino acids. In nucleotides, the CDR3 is TGTGCCAGCAGTGGAGGACTCGGGGGAATCACAGATACGCAGTATTTT. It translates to CASSGGLGGITDTQYF.

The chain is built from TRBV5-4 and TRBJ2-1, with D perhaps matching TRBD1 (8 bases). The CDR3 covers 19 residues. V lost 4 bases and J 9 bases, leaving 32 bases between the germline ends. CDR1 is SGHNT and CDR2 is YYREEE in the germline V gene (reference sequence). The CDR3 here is CASSRPGTGTSVPRGEQFF. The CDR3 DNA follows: TGTGCCAGCAGCCGTCCCGGGACAGGCACTAGCGTACCAAGGGGTGAGCAGTTCTTC.

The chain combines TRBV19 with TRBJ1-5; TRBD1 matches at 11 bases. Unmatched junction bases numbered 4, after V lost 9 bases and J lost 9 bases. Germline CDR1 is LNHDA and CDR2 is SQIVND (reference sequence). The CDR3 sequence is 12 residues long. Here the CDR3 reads CASRTGGWPQHF. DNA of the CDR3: TGTGCCAGCCGGACAGGGGGCTGGCCCCAGCATTTT.

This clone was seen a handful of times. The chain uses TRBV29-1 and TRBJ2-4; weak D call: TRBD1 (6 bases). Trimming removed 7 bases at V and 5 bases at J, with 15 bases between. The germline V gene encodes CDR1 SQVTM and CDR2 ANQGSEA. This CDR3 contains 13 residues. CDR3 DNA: TGCAGCGCCGGGCAGACAGGTCAAAACATTCAGTACTTC. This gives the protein CSAGQTGQNIQYF.

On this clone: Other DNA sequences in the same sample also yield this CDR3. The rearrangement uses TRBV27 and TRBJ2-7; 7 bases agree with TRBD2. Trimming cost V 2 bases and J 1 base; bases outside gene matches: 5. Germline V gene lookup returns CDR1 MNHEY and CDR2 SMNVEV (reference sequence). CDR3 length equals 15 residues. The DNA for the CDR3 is TGTGCCAGCAGTTTAGGGTCTAGCGGATCCTACGAGCAGTACTTC. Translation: CASSLGSSGSYEQYF.

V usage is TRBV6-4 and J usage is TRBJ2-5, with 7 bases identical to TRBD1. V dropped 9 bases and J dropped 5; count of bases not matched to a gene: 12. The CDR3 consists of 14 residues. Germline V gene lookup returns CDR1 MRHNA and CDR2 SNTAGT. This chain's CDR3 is CARSRGPGEETQYF. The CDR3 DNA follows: TGTGCCAGAAGTAGGGGGCCTGGTGAGGAGACCCAGTACTTC.

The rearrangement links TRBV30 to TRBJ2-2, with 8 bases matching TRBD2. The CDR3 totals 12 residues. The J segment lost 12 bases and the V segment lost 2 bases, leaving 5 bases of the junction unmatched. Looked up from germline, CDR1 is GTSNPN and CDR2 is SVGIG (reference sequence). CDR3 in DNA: TGTGCCTGGAGTCCAGGCGGGAGGAAGCTGTTTTTT. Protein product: CAWSPGGRKLFF.

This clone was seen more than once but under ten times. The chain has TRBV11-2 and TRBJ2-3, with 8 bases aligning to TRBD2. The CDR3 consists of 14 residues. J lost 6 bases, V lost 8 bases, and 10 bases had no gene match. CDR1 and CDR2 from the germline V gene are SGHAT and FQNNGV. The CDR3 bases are TGTGCCAGCTCAGCGGGGGTTATTAGGGATACGCAGTATTTT. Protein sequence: CASSAGVIRDTQYF.

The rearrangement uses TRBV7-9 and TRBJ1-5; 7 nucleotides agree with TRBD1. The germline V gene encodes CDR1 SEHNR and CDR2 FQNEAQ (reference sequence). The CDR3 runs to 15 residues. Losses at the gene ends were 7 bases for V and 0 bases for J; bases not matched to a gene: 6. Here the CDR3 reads CASTLGQNSNQPQHF. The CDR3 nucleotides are TGTGCCAGCACCCTGGGACAGAATAGCAATCAGCCCCAGCATTTT.

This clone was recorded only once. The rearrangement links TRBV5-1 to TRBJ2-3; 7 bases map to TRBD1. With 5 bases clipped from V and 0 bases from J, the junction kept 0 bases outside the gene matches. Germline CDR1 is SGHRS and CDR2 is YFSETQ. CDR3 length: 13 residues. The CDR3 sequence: CASRQGSTDTQYF. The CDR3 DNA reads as TGCGCCAGCAGACAGGGGAGCACAGATACGCAGTATTTT.

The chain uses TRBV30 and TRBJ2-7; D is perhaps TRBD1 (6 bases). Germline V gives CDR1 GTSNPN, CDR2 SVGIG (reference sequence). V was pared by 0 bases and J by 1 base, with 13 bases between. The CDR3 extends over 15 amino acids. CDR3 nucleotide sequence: TGTGCCTGGAGTGTAAATTACAGGGCATCCTACGAGCAGTACTTC. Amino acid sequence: CAWSVNYRASYEQYF.

The CDR3 region is CASSTDGANYGYTF. The CDR3 DNA follows: TGTGCCAGCAGTACTGACGGAGCTAACTATGGCTACACCTTC. This chain links TRBV2 with TRBJ1-2; D gene uncertain. This CDR3 comprises 14 residues. The germline V and J ends were trimmed by 5 bases and 0 bases, with 10 bases remaining between them. Germline CDR1 and CDR2: SNHLY and FYNNEI. The full variable domain, rest sourced from reference TRBV2 and TRBJ1-2, is EPEVTQTPSHQVTQMGQEVILRCVPISNHLYFYWYRQILGQKVEFLVSFYNNEISEKSEIFDDQFSVERPDGSNFTLKIRSTKLEDSAMYFCASSTDGANYGYTFGSGTRLTVV.

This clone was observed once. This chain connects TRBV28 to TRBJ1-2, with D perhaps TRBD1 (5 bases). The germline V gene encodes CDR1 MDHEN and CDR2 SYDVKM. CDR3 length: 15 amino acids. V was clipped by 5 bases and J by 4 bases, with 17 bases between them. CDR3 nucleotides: TGTGCCAGCAGTCTAGGGACTGCGACTACCTATGGCTACACCTTC. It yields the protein CASSLGTATTYGYTF.

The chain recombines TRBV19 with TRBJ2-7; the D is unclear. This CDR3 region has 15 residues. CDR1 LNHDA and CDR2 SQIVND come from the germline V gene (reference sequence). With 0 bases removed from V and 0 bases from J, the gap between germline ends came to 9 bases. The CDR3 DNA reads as TGTGCCAGTAGTATAGATGCGTTCATCTCCTACGAGCAGTACTTC. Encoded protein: CASSIDAFISYEQYF.

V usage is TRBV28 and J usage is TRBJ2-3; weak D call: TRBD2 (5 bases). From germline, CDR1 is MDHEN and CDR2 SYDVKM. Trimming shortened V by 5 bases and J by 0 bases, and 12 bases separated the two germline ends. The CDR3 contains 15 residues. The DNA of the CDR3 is TGTGCCAGCAGTCCCGGACTGCCTAGCACAGATACGCAGTATTTT. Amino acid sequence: CASSPGLPSTDTQYF.